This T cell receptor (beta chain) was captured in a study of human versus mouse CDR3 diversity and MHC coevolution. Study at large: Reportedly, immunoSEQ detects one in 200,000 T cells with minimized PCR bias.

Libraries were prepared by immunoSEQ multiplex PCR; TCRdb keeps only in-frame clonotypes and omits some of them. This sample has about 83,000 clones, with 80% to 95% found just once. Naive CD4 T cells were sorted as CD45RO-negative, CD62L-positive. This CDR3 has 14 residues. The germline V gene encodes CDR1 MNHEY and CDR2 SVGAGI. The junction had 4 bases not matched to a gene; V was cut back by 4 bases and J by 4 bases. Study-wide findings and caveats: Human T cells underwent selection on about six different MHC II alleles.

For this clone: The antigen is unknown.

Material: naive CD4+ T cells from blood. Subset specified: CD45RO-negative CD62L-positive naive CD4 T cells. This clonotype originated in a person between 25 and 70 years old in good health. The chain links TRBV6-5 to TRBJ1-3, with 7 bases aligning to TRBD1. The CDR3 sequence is CASSSGTAGNTIYF. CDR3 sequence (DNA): TGTGCCAGCAGTTCAGGGACAGCAGGAAACACCATATATTTT.